The rows below give T cell receptor beta chains drawn from one sample of a study of human T cells and chemical hapten exposure. TCRdb passed the RACE reads through MiXCR, listing each CDR3 protein once. The repertoire holds under 130,000 distinct CDR3 sequences, with nearly 35% as singletons. The material sequenced was whole blood, taken in connection with sensitization to the hapten diphenylcyclopropenone (DPC). These receptors were collected from a man in his forties with alopecia areata. Some clones in this sample may be carry-over from other donors' samples. Each CDR3 is given with its conserved first and last residue. A D gene is named only where the DNA matches it firmly. A clone size is listed for some rows: how often the clone was seen (once, few, many), or a class if it is expanded.

v_call	clone_size	d_call	cdr3_length	j_call	cdr3_aa	cdr3_nt
TRBV29-1	few	TRBD1	15	TRBJ1-2	CSAGGQGRTNYGYTF	TGCAGCGCCGGCGGACAGGGGAGGACTAACTATGGCTACACCTTC
TRBV6-2/TRBV6-3	NA	TRBD2	13	TRBJ2-1	CAAGTSGRREQFF	TGTGCGGCCGGGACTAGCGGGCGGCGGGAGCAGTTCTTC
TRBV5-1	NA	NA	13	TRBJ2-5	CASRPEARETQYF	TGCGCCAGCAGGCCCGAAGCTCGAGAGACCCAGTACTTC
TRBV9	few	TRBD2	16	TRBJ2-5	CASSPQGGGYQETQYF	TGTGCCAGCAGCCCCCAAGGCGGGGGGTACCAAGAGACCCAGTACTTC
TRBV12-3/TRBV12-4	once	TRBD2	17	TRBJ2-3	CASSENPSGSLGDTQYF	TGTGCCAGCAGCGAGAACCCTAGCGGGAGTCTGGGAGATACGCAGTATTTT
TRBV29-1	NA	NA	12	TRBJ2-5	CSVGENQETQYF	TGCAGCGTTGGGGAGAACCAAGAGACCCAGTACTTC
TRBV28	NA	NA	13	TRBJ1-2	CASSATVNYGYTF	TGTGCCAGCTCTGCGACCGTCAACTATGGCTACACCTTC
TRBV6-2/TRBV6-3	NA	NA	13	TRBJ2-5	CASSYRGWKTQYF	TGTGCCAGCAGTTACAGGGGCTGGAAGACCCAGTACTTC
TRBV7-9	few	NA	15	TRBJ1-1	CASSGGQYMNTEAFF	TGTGCCAGCAGCGGAGGTCAGTACATGAACACTGAAGCTTTCTTT
TRBV20-1	NA	TRBD2	14	TRBJ2-3	CSARSSGSGDTQYF	TGCAGTGCTAGGTCTAGCGGTTCAGGAGATACGCAGTATTTT
TRBV3-1	NA	NA	11	TRBJ2-7	CASSSVYEQYF	TGTGCCAGCAGCTCAGTCTACGAGCAGTACTTC
TRBV5-1	NA	NA	13	TRBJ2-3	CASSLAPTDTQYF	TGCGCCAGCAGCTTGGCACCCACAGATACGCAGTATTTT
TRBV25-1	NA	TRBD2	18	TRBJ2-3	CASSEYSSASGSGDTQYF	TGTGCCAGCAGTGAATATTCTTCGGCTAGCGGGAGTGGAGATACGCAGTATTTT
TRBV18	few	NA	16	TRBJ2-5	CASSPPVDSAYRTQYF	TGTGCCAGCTCACCACCGGTGGATTCGGCCTACAGGACCCAGTACTTC
TRBV20-1	NA	TRBD2	20	TRBJ2-1	CSARGRRLAGGPGRYNEQFF	TGCAGTGCTAGAGGAAGAAGACTAGCGGGAGGGCCAGGTCGATACAATGAGCAGTTCTTC
TRBV7-9	few	NA	12	TRBJ2-6	CASSLAASVLTF	TGTGCCAGCAGCTTAGCCGCTAGCGTCCTGACTTTC
TRBV7-7	NA	NA	13	TRBJ2-1	CASSPRGGNEQFF	TGTGCTAGCAGCCCCAGGGGGGGCAATGAGCAGTTCTTC
TRBV6-5	NA	NA	18	TRBJ2-6	CASSTSGAGSVWANVLTF	TGTGCCAGCAGTACTTCTGGGGCAGGCTCGGTCTGGGCCAACGTCCTGACTTTC
TRBV6-2/TRBV6-3	NA	TRBD2	19	TRBJ2-3	CASSPYQGGLAGRTDTQYF	TGTGCCAGCAGTCCCTATCAGGGAGGTCTAGCGGGACGGACAGATACGCAGTATTTT
TRBV4-3	once	TRBD1	16	TRBJ1-2	CASSQGTGGIIGGYTF	TGCGCCAGCAGCCAGGGGACAGGTGGGATTATTGGAGGCTACACCTTC
TRBV4-1	few	TRBD2	15	TRBJ2-7	CASSLDSGRGYEQYF	TGCGCCAGCAGCCTAGATAGCGGGAGGGGCTACGAGCAGTACTTC
TRBV5-1	NA	TRBD1	16	TRBJ1-3	CASSLDLGGVGNTIYF	TGCGCCAGCAGCCTGGACCTAGGGGGCGTTGGAAACACCATATATTTT
TRBV5-1	few	NA	15	TRBJ2-1	CASSPGLGGPNEQFF	TGCGCCAGCAGCCCAGGACTAGGGGGTCCCAATGAGCAGTTCTTC
TRBV28	few	TRBD1	15	TRBJ1-5	CASRTRDRGSQPQHF	TGTGCCAGCAGAACACGGGACAGAGGTAGTCAGCCCCAGCATTTT
TRBV7-9	NA	TRBD1	16	TRBJ2-3	CASSATQGAGTDTQYF	TGTGCCAGCAGCGCTACACAGGGGGCGGGCACAGATACGCAGTATTTT
TRBV10-3	few	NA	14	TRBJ2-5	CAIRSSRTDETQYF	TGTGCCATCCGGTCATCCAGGACGGATGAGACCCAGTACTTC
TRBV6-2/TRBV6-3	NA	TRBD1	13	TRBJ1-5	CASHRGPGQPQHF	TGTGCCAGCCACAGGGGCCCGGGCCAGCCCCAGCATTTT
TRBV5-1	few	NA	14	TRBJ1-5	CASSLEGSNQPQHF	TGCGCCAGCAGCTTGGAGGGGAGCAATCAGCCCCAGCATTTT
TRBV24-1	many	NA	14	TRBJ2-2	CATSDRLNTGELFF	TGTGCCACCAGCGACCGGTTGAACACCGGGGAGCTGTTTTTT
TRBV12-3/TRBV12-4	NA	TRBD2	12	TRBJ2-1	CASSRPSGEQFF	TGTGCCAGCAGTCGACCTAGCGGGGAGCAGTTCTTC
TRBV6-6	NA	TRBD1	13	TRBJ2-5	CASGDRGWETQYF	TGTGCCAGCGGGGACAGGGGGTGGGAGACCCAGTACTTC
TRBV20-1	NA	NA	18	TRBJ2-5	CSARDPGGGRRGGKTQYF	TGCAGTGCTAGAGATCCCGGGGGCGGGAGACGGGGCGGAAAGACCCAGTACTTC
TRBV7-9	NA	NA	16	TRBJ2-1	CASRTDRDYSYNEQFF	TGTGCCAGCAGAACGGACAGAGACTACTCCTACAATGAGCAGTTCTTC
TRBV27	NA	TRBD1	14	TRBJ1-4	CASRSGQGNEKLFF	TGTGCCAGCAGATCGGGACAGGGGAATGAAAAACTGTTTTTT
TRBV29-1	many	TRBD1	14	TRBJ1-3	CSVSQGASGNTIYF	TGCAGCGTTTCACAGGGGGCATCTGGAAACACCATATATTTT
TRBV29-1	NA	NA	11	TRBJ2-7	CSVARGSEQYF	TGCAGCGTTGCGAGGGGGAGTGAGCAGTACTTC
TRBV12-3/TRBV12-4	few	NA	15	TRBJ1-2	CASSSRLTGTDGYTF	TGTGCCAGCAGTTCCCGACTTACAGGGACGGATGGCTACACCTTC
TRBV20-1	NA	NA	12	TRBJ2-2	CSARDDGGELFF	TGCAGTGCTAGAGATGACGGCGGGGAGCTGTTTTTT
TRBV6-6	NA	NA	17	TRBJ1-6	CASSYHTGSSYNSPLHF	TGTGCCAGCAGTTACCACACAGGGAGCTCCTATAATTCACCCCTCCACTTT
TRBV9	NA	NA	14	TRBJ2-3	CASSVGIAADTQYF	TGTGCCAGCAGCGTAGGGATAGCTGCGGATACGCAGTATTTT
TRBV7-9	few	NA	14	TRBJ1-1	CASSVGPTNTEAFF	TGTGCCAGCAGCGTGGGACCGACGAACACTGAAGCTTTCTTT
TRBV6-5	NA	TRBD1	17	TRBJ1-6	CASSYSRGGAGNSPLHF	TGTGCCAGCAGTTACAGTCGAGGGGGCGCTGGGAATTCACCCCTCCACTTT
TRBV6-5	few	NA	15	TRBJ2-3	CASSYLRGRTDTQYF	TGTGCCAGCAGTTACCTGCGGGGGCGCACAGATACGCAGTATTTT
TRBV29-1	NA	NA	13	TRBJ2-3	CSGGRDGGDTQYF	TGCAGCGGGGGTCGGGATGGCGGAGATACGCAGTATTTT
TRBV10-3	NA	TRBD1	17	TRBJ2-3	CAISESTGQGSTDTQYF	TGTGCCATCAGTGAGTCAACGGGACAGGGCAGCACAGATACGCAGTATTTT
TRBV3-1	NA	NA	16	TRBJ2-4	CASSQATELAKNIQYF	TGTGCCAGCAGCCAAGCGACGGAGCTAGCCAAAAACATTCAGTACTTC
TRBV7-3	NA	TRBD1	14	TRBJ2-7	CASSSRQGAGEQYF	TGTGCCAGCAGCTCCAGACAGGGGGCGGGGGAGCAGTACTTC